The next 10 T cell receptor beta chains were all read from a single sample in a study of blood T cell repertoires in COVID-19. Using immunoSEQ multiplex PCR, the repertoire was profiled, and TCRdb retains in-frame clones only, with some absent. The table records over 200,000 clones, around 85% of them present only once. The sequencing input was peripheral blood. The receptors stem from a human donor in a cohort sampled during active COVID-19.

This clone has only a few counts. The rearrangement uses TRBV30 and TRBJ2-7, with D maybe TRBD2 (5 bases). V dropped 1 base and J dropped 3 bases, with 16 bases sitting between them. The germline gives CDR1 GTSNPN, CDR2 SVGIG (reference sequence). This CDR3 region has 15 residues. CDR3 nucleotide sequence: TGTGCCTGGAGTGCCCTCGGACGGGATTTCTACGAGCAGTACTTC. Protein sequence: CAWSALGRDFYEQYF.

The chain joins TRBV21-1 to TRBJ2-7; the table's D gene call, TRBD2, was not cross checked with the DNA. TRBV21-1 is noted as a pseudogene. CDR3 length: 15 amino acids. The CDR3 region has the DNA TGTGCCAGCAGCAGGGAGGACCTCGGACCCTACGAGCAGTACTTC. Protein product: CASSREDLGPYEQYF.

This sequence joins TRBV3-1 (or the pseudogene TRBV3-2) and TRBJ1-1; tentatively, D is TRBD1 (6 bases). V was cut by 4 bases and J by 0 bases, with 9 bases left in between. Germline assignment: CDR1 LGHDT and CDR2 YNNKEL (reference sequence). The CDR3 is 14 residues long. CDR3 residues: CASSPQGLNTEAFF. DNA for the CDR3: TGTGCCAGCAGCCCACAGGGTTTGAACACTGAAGCTTTCTTT.

This clone appeared once. V and J are TRBV9 and TRBJ2-4; 14 nucleotides match TRBD2. This CDR3 has 15 amino acids. The V gene's germline CDR1 is SGDLS and CDR2 YYNGEE. V lost 4 bases, J lost 9 bases, and 6 bases stayed unmatched. The CDR3 sequence: CASSPPGLAGVIQYF. For the CDR3, the DNA is TGTGCCAGCAGCCCACCGGGACTAGCGGGAGTCATTCAGTACTTC.

In this sample, this clone turned up once. This rearrangement joins TRBV9 to TRBJ1-6; no clear D. V was pared by 0 bases and J by 0 bases, with 4 bases between. CDR3 length: 15 residues. The germline gives CDR1 SGDLS, CDR2 YYNGEE. CDR3 bases: TGTGCCAGCAGCGTAGGGAGCTCCTATAATTCACCCCTCCACTTT. Translated: CASSVGSSYNSPLHF.

V gene TRBV28 combines with J gene TRBJ1-1; 8 nucleotides agree with TRBD1. This CDR3 comprises 13 residues. In germline, CDR1 is MDHEN, CDR2 SYDVKM. V lost 7 bases, J lost 1 base, and 2 bases stayed unmatched. This chain's CDR3 is CASIDRGNTEAFF. CDR3 DNA sequence: TGTGCCAGCATCGACAGGGGGAACACTGAAGCTTTCTTT.

This clone was counted a few times. The rearrangement uses TRBV25-1 and TRBJ1-4; a possible D gene is TRBD1 (5 bases). Germline-derived CDR1 and CDR2 are MGHDK and SYGVNS. The CDR3 loop spans 14 amino acids. Trimming cost V 4 bases and J 8 bases, with 14 bases left between them. CDR3 loop: CASSAWGGGEKLFF. CDR3 coding DNA: TGTGCCAGCAGTGCCTGGGGGGGAGGCGAAAAACTGTTTTTT.

The chain links TRBV6-5 to TRBJ1-1, with 8 bases that match TRBD1. Germline V gene sequence: CDR1 MNHEY, CDR2 SVGAGI. V lost 4 bases and J lost 3; bases outside the gene matches: 7. The CDR3 is 15 amino acids. The CDR3 sequence is CASSSTGVGYTEAFF. The CDR3 nucleotides read TGTGCCAGCAGTTCGACAGGGGTTGGGTACACTGAAGCTTTCTTT.

The chain employs TRBV6-5 and TRBJ2-7; perhaps TRBD1 as D (5 bases). Germline V CDR1 and CDR2: MNHEY, SVGAGI. The CDR3 covers 16 residues. V was shortened by 0 bases and J by 1 base, with 13 bases between the two germline ends. Here the CDR3 DNA reads TGTGCCAGCAGTTACTCGGTAGGGGAAAGATCCTACGAGCAGTACTTC. It codes for CASSYSVGERSYEQYF.

This clone was detected once. The chain combines TRBV6-2 or TRBV6-3 with TRBJ1-6, with TRBD1 matching over 8 bases. With V trimmed by 2 bases and J by 8 bases, 11 bases remained unmatched. Germline assignment: CDR1 MNHEY and CDR2 SVGEGT. This CDR3 is 17 amino acids long. The CDR3 loop reads CASSYPGHRGMHSPLHF. The DNA of the CDR3 is TGTGCCAGCAGTTACCCCGGTCACAGGGGGATGCATTCACCCCTCCACTTT.